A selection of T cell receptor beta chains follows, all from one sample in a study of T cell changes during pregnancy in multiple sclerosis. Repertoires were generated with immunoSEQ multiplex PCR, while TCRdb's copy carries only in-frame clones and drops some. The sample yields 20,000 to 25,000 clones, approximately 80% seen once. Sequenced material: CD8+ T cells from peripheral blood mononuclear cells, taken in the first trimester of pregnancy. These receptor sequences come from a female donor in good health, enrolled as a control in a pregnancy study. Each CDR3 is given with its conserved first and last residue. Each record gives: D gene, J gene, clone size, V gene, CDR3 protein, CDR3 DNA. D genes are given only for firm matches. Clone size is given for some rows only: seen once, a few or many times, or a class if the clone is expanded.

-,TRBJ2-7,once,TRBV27,CASSLGQSYEQYF,TGTGCCAGCAGTTTAGGACAGTCCTACGAGCAGTACTTC
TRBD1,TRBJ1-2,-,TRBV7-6,CASSSEKTGANGYTF,TGTGCCAGCAGCTCTGAAAAGACAGGGGCGAATGGCTACACCTTC
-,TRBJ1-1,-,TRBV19,CASSIGGNTEAFF,TGTGCCAGTAGTATAGGAGGCAACACTGAAGCTTTCTTT
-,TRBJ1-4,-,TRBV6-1,CASSEALGRNEKLFF,TGTGCCAGCAGTGAAGCGCTCGGTAGAAATGAAAAACTGTTTTTT
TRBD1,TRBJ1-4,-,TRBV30,CAWGGGTGAEKLFF,TGTGCCTGGGGTGGAGGGACAGGGGCTGAAAAACTGTTTTTT
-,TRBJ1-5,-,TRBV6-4,CASSEGAGEKPQHF,TGTGCCAGCAGTGAAGGGGCAGGGGAGAAGCCCCAGCATTTT
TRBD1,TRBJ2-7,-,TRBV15,CATSRVGQGEQYF,TGTGCCACCAGCAGAGTCGGACAGGGTGAGCAGTACTTC
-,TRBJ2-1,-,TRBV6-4,CASSDRAGTNNEQFF,TGTGCCAGCAGTGACCGGGCGGGTACCAACAATGAGCAGTTCTTC
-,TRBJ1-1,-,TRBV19,CASSIDPQFLVNTEAFF,TGTGCCAGTAGTATAGATCCGCAGTTTTTGGTGAACACTGAAGCTTTCTTT
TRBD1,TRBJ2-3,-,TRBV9,CASSPWDREADTQYF,TGTGCCAGCAGCCCATGGGACAGGGAAGCAGATACGCAGTATTTT
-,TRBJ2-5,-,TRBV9,CASSAVGLQETQYF,TGTGCCAGCAGCGCGGTGGGACTCCAAGAGACCCAGTACTTC
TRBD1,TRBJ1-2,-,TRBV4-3,CASSEGALGFKNYGYTF,TGCGCCAGCAGCGAGGGGGCGCTCGGATTTAAGAACTATGGCTACACCTTC
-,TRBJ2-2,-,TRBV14,CASSPKPFTGELFF,TGTGCCAGCAGCCCGAAGCCGTTCACCGGGGAGCTGTTTTTT
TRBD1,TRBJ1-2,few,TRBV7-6,CASSPRQGNYGYTF,TGTGCCAGCAGCCCTCGACAGGGGAACTATGGCTACACCTTC
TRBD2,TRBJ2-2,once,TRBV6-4,CASSDGTSGSGGELFF,TGTGCCAGCAGTGACGGGACTAGCGGGAGCGGCGGGGAGCTGTTTTTT
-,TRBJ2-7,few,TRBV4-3,CASSQSPGSYEQYF,TGCGCCAGCAGCCAAAGCCCAGGGTCCTACGAGCAGTACTTC
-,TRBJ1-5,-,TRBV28,CASSQSNQPQHF,TGTGCCAGCTCGCAGAGCAATCAGCCCCAGCATTTT
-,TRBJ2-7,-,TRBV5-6,CASSSRMGAPLSNEQYF,TGTGCCAGCAGCTCGCGAATGGGGGCCCCCCTATCCAACGAGCAGTACTTC
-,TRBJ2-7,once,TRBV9,CASSVDAGQSYEQYF,TGTGCCAGCAGCGTAGATGCAGGACAGTCTTACGAGCAGTACTTC
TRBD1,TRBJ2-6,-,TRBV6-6,CASSRQGAGANVLTF,TGTGCCAGCAGCCGACAGGGGGCTGGGGCCAACGTCCTGACTTTC
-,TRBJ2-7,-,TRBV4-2,CASSQDTGSPYEQYF,TGTGCCAGCAGCCAAGATACGGGGTCCCCCTACGAGCAGTACTTC
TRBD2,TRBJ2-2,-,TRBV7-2,CASSLDSGRGELFF,TGTGCCAGCAGCCTCGATAGCGGGAGGGGGGAGCTGTTTTTT
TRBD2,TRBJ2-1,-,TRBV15,CAIPGTSSLNEQFF,TGTGCCATACCAGGGACTAGCAGCCTAAATGAGCAGTTCTTC
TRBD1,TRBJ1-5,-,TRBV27,CASSFIAKGQHNQPQHF,TGTGCCAGCAGTTTTATCGCTAAGGGACAGCACAATCAGCCCCAGCATTTT
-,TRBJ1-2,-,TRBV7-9,CASSSGRSFYGYTF,TGTGCCAGCAGCTCTGGGAGGTCGTTCTATGGCTACACCTTC
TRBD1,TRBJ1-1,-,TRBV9,CASSVGQGTEAFF,TGTGCCAGCAGCGTAGGACAGGGGACTGAAGCTTTCTTT
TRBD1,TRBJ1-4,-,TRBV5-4,CASRQTGSNEKLFF,TGTGCCAGCAGACAGACAGGGAGTAATGAAAAACTGTTTTTT
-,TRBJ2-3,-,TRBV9,CASSVGGADTDTQYF,TGTGCCAGCAGCGTAGGGGGCGCAGACACAGATACGCAGTATTTT
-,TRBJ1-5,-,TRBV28,CASSVEGIGNQPQHF,TGTGCCAGCAGTGTCGAGGGAATCGGCAATCAGCCCCAGCATTTT
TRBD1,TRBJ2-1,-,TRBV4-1,CASSPGQVQFF,TGCGCCAGCAGCCCTGGACAGGTACAGTTCTTC
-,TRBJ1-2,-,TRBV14,CASSQGPGYGYTF,TGTGCCAGCAGCCAGGGGCCCGGCTATGGCTACACCTTC
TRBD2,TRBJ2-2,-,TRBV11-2,CASSPKGRAGANTGELFF,TGTGCCAGCAGCCCTAAGGGTCGGGCGGGAGCAAACACCGGGGAGCTGTTTTTT
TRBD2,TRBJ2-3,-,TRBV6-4,CASSESGEEADTQYF,TGTGCCAGCAGTGAAAGCGGGGAGGAGGCAGATACGCAGTATTTT
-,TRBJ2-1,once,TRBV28,CASSLRGSLSSYNEQFF,TGTGCCAGCAGTTTAAGGGGCAGCCTGAGCTCCTACAATGAGCAGTTCTTC
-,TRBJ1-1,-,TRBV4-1,CASSQAGGRNTEAFF,TGCGCCAGCAGCCAAGCCGGGGGGAGGAACACTGAAGCTTTCTTT
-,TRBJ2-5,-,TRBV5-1,CASSFGGGYQETQYF,TGCGCCAGCAGCTTCGGTGGGGGGTACCAAGAGACCCAGTACTTC
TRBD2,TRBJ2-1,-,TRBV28,CASSLPPLAGAIEQFF,TGTGCCAGCAGTTTACCCCCACTAGCGGGAGCTATTGAGCAGTTCTTC
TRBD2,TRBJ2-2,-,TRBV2,CASSEWLAGDTGELFF,TGTGCCAGCAGTGAATGGCTAGCGGGGGACACCGGGGAGCTGTTTTTT
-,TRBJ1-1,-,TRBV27,CASSPRGDGTEAFF,TGTGCCAGCAGTCCGAGAGGCGACGGGACTGAAGCTTTCTTT
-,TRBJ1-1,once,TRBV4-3,CASSQEAGTEAFF,TGCGCCAGCAGCCAAGAGGCAGGGACTGAAGCTTTCTTT
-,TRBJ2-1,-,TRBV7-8,CASSLSAELVYNEQFF,TGTGCCAGCAGCTTATCCGCCGAGCTGGTCTACAATGAGCAGTTCTTC
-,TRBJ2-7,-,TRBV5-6,CASSLGTTYEQYF,TGTGCCAGCAGCTTGGGGACTACCTACGAGCAGTACTTC
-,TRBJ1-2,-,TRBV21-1,CAATEPGTGGYGYTF,TGTGCCGCTACCGAACCCGGGACAGGGGGTTATGGCTACACCTTC
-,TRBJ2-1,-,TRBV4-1,CASSQVVLPSSYNEQFF,TGCGCCAGCAGCCAAGTGGTCCTACCTAGCTCCTACAATGAGCAGTTCTTC
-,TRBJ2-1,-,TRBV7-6,CASAESTYNEQFF,TGTGCCAGCGCGGAAAGCACCTACAATGAGCAGTTCTTC
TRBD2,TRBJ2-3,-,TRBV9,CASSLDSGRAPLNTQYF,TGTGCCAGCAGCTTGGATAGCGGGAGGGCCCCCCTAAATACGCAGTATTTT
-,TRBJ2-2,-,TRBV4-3,CASSHWTDGTGELFF,TGCGCCAGCAGCCATTGGACAGATGGCACCGGGGAGCTGTTTTTT
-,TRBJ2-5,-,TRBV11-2,CASSLPGLWGTQYF,TGTGCCAGCAGCTTACCGGGACTTTGGGGGACCCAGTACTTC
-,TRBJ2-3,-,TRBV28,CASTGNERVVDTQYF,TGTGCCAGCACCGGTAATGAACGGGTTGTGGATACGCAGTATTTT
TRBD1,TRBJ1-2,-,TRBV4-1,CASSPLGKDRRYGYTF,TGCGCCAGCAGCCCCCTAGGGAAGGACAGGCGCTATGGCTACACCTTC
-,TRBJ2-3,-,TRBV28,CASSFPREGGSTDTQYF,TGTGCCAGCAGTTTCCCCAGGGAGGGGGGGAGCACAGATACGCAGTATTTT
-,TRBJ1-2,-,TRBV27,CASSGTGGYGYTF,TGTGCCAGCAGTGGTACCGGGGGCTATGGCTACACCTTC
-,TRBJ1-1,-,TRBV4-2,CASSQGAQDYTEAFF,TGTGCCAGCAGCCAAGGGGCGCAGGATTACACTGAAGCTTTCTTT
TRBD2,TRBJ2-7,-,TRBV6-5,CASRRGTSGRNEQYF,TGTGCCAGCAGGCGGGGGACTAGCGGGCGGAACGAGCAGTACTTC
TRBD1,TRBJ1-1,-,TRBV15,CATSRAGQGARNTEAFF,TGTGCCACCAGCAGAGCCGGACAGGGGGCTAGGAACACTGAAGCTTTCTTT
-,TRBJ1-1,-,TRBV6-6,CASSYSGGGTEAFF,TGTGCCAGCAGTTACTCGGGGGGGGGAACTGAAGCTTTCTTT
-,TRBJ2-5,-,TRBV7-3,CASSLAGRAYQETQYF,TGTGCCAGCAGCTTGGCCGGCAGGGCGTACCAAGAGACCCAGTACTTC
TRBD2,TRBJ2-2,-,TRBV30,CAWRDLAGGDTGELFF,TGTGCCTGGAGAGACCTAGCGGGAGGGGACACCGGGGAGCTGTTTTTT
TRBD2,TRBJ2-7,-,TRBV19,CASSSGLAAYEQYF,TGTGCCAGTAGTTCCGGACTAGCGGCCTACGAGCAGTACTTC